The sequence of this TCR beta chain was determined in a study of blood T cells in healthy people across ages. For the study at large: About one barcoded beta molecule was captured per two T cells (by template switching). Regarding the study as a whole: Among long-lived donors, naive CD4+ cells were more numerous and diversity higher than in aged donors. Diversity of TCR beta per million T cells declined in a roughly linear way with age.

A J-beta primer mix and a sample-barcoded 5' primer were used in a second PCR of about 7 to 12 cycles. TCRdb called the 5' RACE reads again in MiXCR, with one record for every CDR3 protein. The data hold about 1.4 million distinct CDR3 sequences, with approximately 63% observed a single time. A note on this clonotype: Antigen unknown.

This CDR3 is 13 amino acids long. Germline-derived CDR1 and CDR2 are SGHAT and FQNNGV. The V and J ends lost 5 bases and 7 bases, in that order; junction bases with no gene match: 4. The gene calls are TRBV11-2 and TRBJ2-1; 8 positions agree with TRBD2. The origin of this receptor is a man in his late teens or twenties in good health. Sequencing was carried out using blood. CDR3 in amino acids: CASSQSGGNEQFF. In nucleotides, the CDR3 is TGTGCCAGCAGCCAAAGCGGGGGTAATGAGCAGTTCTTC.